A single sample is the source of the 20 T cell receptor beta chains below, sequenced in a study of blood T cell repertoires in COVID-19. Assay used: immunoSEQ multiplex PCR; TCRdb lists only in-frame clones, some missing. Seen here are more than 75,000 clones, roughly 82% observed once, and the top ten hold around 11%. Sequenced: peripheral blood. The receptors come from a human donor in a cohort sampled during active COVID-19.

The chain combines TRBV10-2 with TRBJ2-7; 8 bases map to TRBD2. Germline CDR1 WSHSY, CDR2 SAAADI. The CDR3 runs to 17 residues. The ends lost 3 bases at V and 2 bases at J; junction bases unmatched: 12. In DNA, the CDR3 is TGCGCCAGCAGTGAATTACCTGGGGCGGGAGGAACCTACGAGCAGTACTTC. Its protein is CASSELPGAGGTYEQYF.

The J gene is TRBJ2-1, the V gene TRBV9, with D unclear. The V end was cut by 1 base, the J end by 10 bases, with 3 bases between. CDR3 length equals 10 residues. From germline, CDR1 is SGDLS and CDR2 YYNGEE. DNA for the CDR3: TGTGCCAGCAGCGTACTAGAGCAGTTCTTC. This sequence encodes CASSVLEQFF.

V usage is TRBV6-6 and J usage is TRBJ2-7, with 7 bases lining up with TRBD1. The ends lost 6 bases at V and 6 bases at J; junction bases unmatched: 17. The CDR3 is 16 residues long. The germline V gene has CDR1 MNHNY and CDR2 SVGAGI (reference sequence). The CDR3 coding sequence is TGTGCCAGCAGCCGATACACAGGGGTCACCCCCGGCGAGCAGTACTTC. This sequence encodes CASSRYTGVTPGEQYF.

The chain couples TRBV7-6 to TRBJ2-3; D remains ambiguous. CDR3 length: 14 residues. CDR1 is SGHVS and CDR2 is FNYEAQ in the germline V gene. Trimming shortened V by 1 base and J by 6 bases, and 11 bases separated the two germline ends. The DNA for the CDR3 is TGTGCCAGCAGCTTAGATGCGTCCGGGGATACGCAGTATTTT. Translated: CASSLDASGDTQYF.

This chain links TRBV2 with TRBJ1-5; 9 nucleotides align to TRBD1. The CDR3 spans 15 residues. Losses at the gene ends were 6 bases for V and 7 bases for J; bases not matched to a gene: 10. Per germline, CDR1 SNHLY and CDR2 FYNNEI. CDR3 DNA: TGTGCCAGCAGAGCGTTTGACAGGGGGGCACAGCCCCAGCATTTT. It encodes CASRAFDRGAQPQHF.

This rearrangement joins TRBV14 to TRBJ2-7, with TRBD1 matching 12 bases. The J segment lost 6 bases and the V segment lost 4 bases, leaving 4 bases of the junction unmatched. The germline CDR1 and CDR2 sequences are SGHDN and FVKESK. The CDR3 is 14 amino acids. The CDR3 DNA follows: TGTGCCAGCAGCCGGGACAGGGGGCGCGTCGAGCAGTACTTC. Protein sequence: CASSRDRGRVEQYF.

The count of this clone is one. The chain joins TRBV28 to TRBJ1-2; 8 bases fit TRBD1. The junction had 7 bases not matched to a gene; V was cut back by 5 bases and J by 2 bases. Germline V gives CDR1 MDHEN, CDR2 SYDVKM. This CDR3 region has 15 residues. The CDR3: CASSATGGINYGYTF. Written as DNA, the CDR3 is TGTGCCAGCAGTGCAACAGGGGGAATAAACTATGGCTACACCTTC.

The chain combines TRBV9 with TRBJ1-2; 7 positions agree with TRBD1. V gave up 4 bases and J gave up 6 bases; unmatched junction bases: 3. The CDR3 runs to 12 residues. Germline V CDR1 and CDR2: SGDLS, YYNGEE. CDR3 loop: CASSNDRDGYTF. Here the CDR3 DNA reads TGTGCCAGCAGCAACGACAGGGATGGCTACACCTTC.

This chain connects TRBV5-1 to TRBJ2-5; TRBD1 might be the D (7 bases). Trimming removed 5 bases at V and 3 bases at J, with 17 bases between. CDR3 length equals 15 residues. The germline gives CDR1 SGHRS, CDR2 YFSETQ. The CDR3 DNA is TGCGCCAGCAGATCCGGCGGGACAGTCGAAGAGACCCAGTACTTC. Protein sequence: CASRSGGTVEETQYF. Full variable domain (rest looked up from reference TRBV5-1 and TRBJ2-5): KAGVTQTPRYLIKTRGQQVTLSCSPISGHRSVSWYQQTPGQGLQFLFEYFSETQRNKGNFPGRFSGRQFSNSRSEMNVSTLELGDSALYLCASRSGGTVEETQYFGPGTRLLVL.

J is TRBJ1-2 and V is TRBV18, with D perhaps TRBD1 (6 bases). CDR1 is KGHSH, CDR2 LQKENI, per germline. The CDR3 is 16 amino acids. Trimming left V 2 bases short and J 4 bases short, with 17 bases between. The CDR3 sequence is CASSPTLPGQSYGYTF. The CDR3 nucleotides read TGTGCCAGCTCACCAACCCTCCCAGGACAGAGCTATGGCTACACCTTC.

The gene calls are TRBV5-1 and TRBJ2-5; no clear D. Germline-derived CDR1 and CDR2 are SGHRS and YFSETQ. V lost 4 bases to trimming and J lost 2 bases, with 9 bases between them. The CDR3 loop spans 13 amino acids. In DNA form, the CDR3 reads TGCGCCAGCAGCCAAACAGTACAAGAGACCCAGTACTTC. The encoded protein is CASSQTVQETQYF.

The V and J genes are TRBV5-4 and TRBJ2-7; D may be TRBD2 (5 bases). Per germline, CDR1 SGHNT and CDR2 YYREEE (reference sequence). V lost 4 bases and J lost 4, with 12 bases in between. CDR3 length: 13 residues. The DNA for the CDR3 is TGTGCCAGCAGCATTGGTGGCGGGTACGAGCAGTACTTC. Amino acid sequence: CASSIGGGYEQYF.

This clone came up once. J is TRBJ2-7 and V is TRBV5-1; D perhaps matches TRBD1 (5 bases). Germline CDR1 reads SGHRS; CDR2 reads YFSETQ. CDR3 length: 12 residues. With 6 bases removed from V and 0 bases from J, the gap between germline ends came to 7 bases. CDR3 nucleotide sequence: TGCGCCAGCAAGGACAACTCCTACGAGCAGTACTTC. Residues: CASKDNSYEQYF.

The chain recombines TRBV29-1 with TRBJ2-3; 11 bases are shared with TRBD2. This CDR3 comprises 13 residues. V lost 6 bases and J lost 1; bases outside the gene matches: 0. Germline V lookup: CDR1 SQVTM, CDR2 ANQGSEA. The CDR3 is CSVLAGGTDTQYF. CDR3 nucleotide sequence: TGCAGCGTACTAGCGGGGGGCACAGATACGCAGTATTTT.

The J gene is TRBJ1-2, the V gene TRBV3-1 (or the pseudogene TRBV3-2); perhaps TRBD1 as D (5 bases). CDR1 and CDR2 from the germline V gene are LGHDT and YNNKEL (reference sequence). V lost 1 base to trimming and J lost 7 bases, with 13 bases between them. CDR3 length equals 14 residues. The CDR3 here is CASSQGRATGGYTF. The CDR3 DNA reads TGTGCCAGCAGCCAAGGCAGGGCGACGGGTGGCTACACCTTC.

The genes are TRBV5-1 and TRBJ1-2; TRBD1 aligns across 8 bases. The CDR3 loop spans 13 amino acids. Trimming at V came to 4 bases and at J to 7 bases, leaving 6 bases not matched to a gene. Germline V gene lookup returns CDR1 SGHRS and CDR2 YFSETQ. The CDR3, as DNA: TGCGCCAGCAGCCTGGACAGGGCAGGTGGCTACACCTTC. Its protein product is CASSLDRAGGYTF.

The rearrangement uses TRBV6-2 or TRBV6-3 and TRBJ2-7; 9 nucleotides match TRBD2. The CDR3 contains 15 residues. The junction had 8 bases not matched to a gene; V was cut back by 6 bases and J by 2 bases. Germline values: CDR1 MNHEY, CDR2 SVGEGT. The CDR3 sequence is CASSRQRGATYEQYF. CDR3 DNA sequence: TGTGCCAGCAGCCGCCAGCGGGGGGCTACCTACGAGCAGTACTTC.

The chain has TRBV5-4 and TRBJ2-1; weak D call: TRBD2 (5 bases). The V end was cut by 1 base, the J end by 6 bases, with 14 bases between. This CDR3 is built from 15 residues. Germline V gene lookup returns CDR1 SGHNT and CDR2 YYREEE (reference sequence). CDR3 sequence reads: CASSLPRRSGNEQFF. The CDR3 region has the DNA TGTGCCAGCAGCTTGCCCAGGAGAAGCGGCAATGAGCAGTTCTTC.

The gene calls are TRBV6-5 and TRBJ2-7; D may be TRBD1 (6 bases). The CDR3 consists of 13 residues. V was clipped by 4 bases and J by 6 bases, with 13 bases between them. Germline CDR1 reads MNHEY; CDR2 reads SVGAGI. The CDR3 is CASSSDRYSEQYF. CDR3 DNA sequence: TGTGCCAGCAGTTCCGACAGGTACAGCGAGCAGTACTTC.

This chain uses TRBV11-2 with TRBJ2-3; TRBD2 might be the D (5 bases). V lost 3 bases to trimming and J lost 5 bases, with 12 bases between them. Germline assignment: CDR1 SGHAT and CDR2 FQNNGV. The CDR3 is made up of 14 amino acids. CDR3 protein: CASSFTRSGDTQYF. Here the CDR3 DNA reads TGTGCCAGCAGCTTTACTAGATCGGGAGATACGCAGTATTTT. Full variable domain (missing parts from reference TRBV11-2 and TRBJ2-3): EAGVAQSPRYKIIEKRQSVAFWCNPISGHATLYWYQQILGQGPKLLIQFQNNGVVDDSQLPKDRFSAERLKGVDSTLKIQPAKLEDSAVYLCASSFTRSGDTQYFGPGTRLTVL.